Shown below are 2 T cell receptor beta chains from a single sample sequenced in a study of shared clonotypes between healthy human individuals. Clones were sequenced by immunoSEQ multiplex PCR, and TCRdb holds only the in-frame ones, with some missing. Altogether 450,000 to 550,000 clones are present, 60% to 85% being singletons, with the ten largest covering approximately 13%. Source material: PBMCs. These receptors were taken from a woman between 40 and 55 years old in good health. Some clones in this sample may be carry-over from other donors' samples.

This clone was observed a handful of times. The chain recombines TRBV19 with TRBJ1-5; 8 bases are shared with TRBD1. This CDR3 is built from 15 residues. V dropped 4 bases and J dropped 6; count of bases not matched to a gene: 8. Germline V CDR1 and CDR2: LNHDA, SQIVND (reference sequence). CDR3 DNA sequence: TGTGCCAGTAGTAACCCTCAGGGGGCGACTCAGCCCCAGCATTTT. Protein product: CASSNPQGATQPQHF.

This clone showed up just a few times. The chain couples TRBV6-1 to TRBJ1-3, with D unresolved. CDR1 and CDR2 from the germline V gene are MNHNS and SASEGT. The CDR3 contains 14 residues. The germline V and J ends were trimmed by 2 bases and 4 bases, with 9 bases remaining between them. DNA of the CDR3: TGTGCCAGCAGTGAACGGGAAATCGGAAACACCATATATTTT. This gives the protein CASSEREIGNTIYF.